Below, 12 T cell receptor beta chains from the same sample are listed, as sequenced in a study of tumor-infiltrating lymphocytes in primary liver carcinoma. TCR beta cDNA was prepared out of roughly 0.45 ug total RNA by means of a constant-region primer. Libraries for TCR beta were built through three nested multiplex PCR rounds, which together made up a slightly modified ARM-PCR procedure. Forward primers for TRBV1-TRBV30 and a C-beta reverse primer served the first two PCR rounds, at roughly 10 cycles each. TCRdb re-called the multiplex PCR reads through MiXCR, storing one row per CDR3 protein. The sample holds 40,000 to 55,000 distinct CDR3 sequences, 70% to 80% seen once. From unsorted bulk tissue weighing 20-30 mg, DNA and RNA were co-extracted. Material: liver tumor tissue from sampling region 5. Subset reported: tumor region T5, tumor centre. Receptor source: a man aged 40-49 years with primary liver carcinoma and hepatitis B virus infection.

Turning to this clonotype: Compared with germline, one end of the junction differs, possibly owing to a read error. The genes are TRBV4-3 and TRBJ2-6; D might be TRBD1 or TRBD2, each matching 5 bases. The length of the CDR3 is 17 residues. The germline V gene encodes CDR1 LGHNA and CDR2 YSLEER. CDR3 residues: CVNSQSGTEAGANILTF. CDR3 coding DNA: TGCGTCAACAGCCAATCCGGTACAGAGGCCGGGGCCAACATCCTGACTTTC.

Only a few counts were recorded for this clonotype. An end of the junction differs from the germline gene, which may be a read error. The chain links TRBV29-1 to TRBJ1-1, with TRBD1 as a possible D gene (6 bases). Germline CDR1 reads SQVTM; CDR2 reads ANQGSEA. The CDR3 runs to 14 residues. The CDR3 DNA reads TGCAGCGGAGAACGGGGGCAGCTGAACACTGAGGCTTTCTTT. Its translation: CSGERGQLNTEAFF.

By frequency in the sample, this clonotype is medium-sized. The chain employs TRBV6-1 and TRBJ2-5; D unresolved. The CDR3 runs to 11 residues. Trimming pared 2 bases from V and 8 bases from J, leaving 6 bases between. Germline V gene sequence: CDR1 MNHNS, CDR2 SASEGT. For the CDR3, the DNA is TGTGCCAGCAGTGAATTGGTAACCCAGTACTTC. Amino acids: CASSELVTQYF.

A word on this clonotype: Mismatch with germline at one junction end may stem from a read error. The V gene is TRBV11-1, the J gene TRBJ2-3; D unclear. Germline values: CDR1 SGHAT, CDR2 FQDESV (reference sequence). The CDR3 sequence is 14 residues long. DNA of the CDR3: TGTGCCAGCAGCCCACCCCCCAAAGCAGATACGCAGTATTTC. Translation gives CASSPPPKADTQYF.

Concerning this clonotype itself: Germline and junction disagree at one end, which may indicate a read error. The chain has TRBV28 and TRBJ2-7; possibly TRBD1 or TRBD2 for D (5 bases each). The germline V gene has CDR1 MDHEN and CDR2 SYDVKM. The CDR3 consists of 17 residues. The CDR3 DNA reads as TGTACCAGCAGTTTTGCCCTCAGCGGTGGGGCCGCCTATGAGCAGTACTTC. Translated: CTSSFALSGGAAYEQYF.

Comments on this clonotype: An end of the junction differs from the germline gene, which may be a read error. The chain is built from TRBV4-3 and TRBJ1-2; D is unresolved. The CDR3 runs to 13 residues. Per the germline V gene, CDR1 is LGHNA and CDR2 is YSLEER. The DNA for the CDR3 is TGCACCAGCAGCCAAGATGTATCTTGGTGCTACACCTTC. Translated: CTSSQDVSWCYTF.

The sample holds a few counts of this clonotype. Germline and junction disagree at one end, which may indicate a read error. This rearrangement joins TRBV11-3 to TRBJ2-3; 8 bases align to TRBD2. CDR1 and CDR2 from the germline V gene are SGHNT and YENEEA. The CDR3 has 15 residues. The chain's CDR3 is CASSFSGKRTDTQYF. The CDR3 region has the DNA TGTGCCAGCAGCTTTAGCGGGAAGCGGACGGATACACAGTATTTT. The complete variable domain, with remaining parts taken from reference TRBV11-3 and TRBJ2-3, reads EAGVVQSPRYKIIEKKQPVAFWCNPISGHNTLYWYLQNLGQGPELLIRYENEEAVDDSQLPKDRFSAERLKGVDSTLKIQPAELGDSAVYLCASSFSGKRTDTQYFGPGTRLTVL.

This clonotype appeared a single time. One end of the junction fails to match germline, which may point to a read error. The rearrangement links TRBV5-4 to TRBJ2-1; 8 bases match TRBD2. Germline lookup yields CDR1 SGHNT and CDR2 YYREEE (reference sequence). This CDR3 contains 15 residues. CDR3 nucleotides: TGTGCCAACAGCCAGACTAGCGTGGACTACAATGAGCAGTTCTTC. It translates to CANSQTSVDYNEQFF. Full variable domain (outside the CDR3, taken from reference TRBV5-4 and TRBJ2-1): ETGVTQSPTHLIKTRGQQVTLRCSSQSGHNTVSWYQQALGQGPQFIFQYYREEENGRGNFPPRFSGLQFPNYSSELNVNALELDDSALYLCANSQTSVDYNEQFFGPGTRLTVL.

A word on this clonotype: The junction and the germline gene differ at one end; a read error may be behind it. The V and J genes are TRBV6-5 and TRBJ1-2, with D uncertain. CDR3 size: 16 residues. Looked up from germline, CDR1 is MNHEY and CDR2 is SVGAGI. CDR3 nucleotides: TGTGCCGGCAGTTACTCTCTTATTACAATGACCTATGGCTACACCTTC. Its protein product is CAGSYSLITMTYGYTF.

V is TRBV11-1 and J is TRBJ2-3, with D possibly matching TRBD2 (5 bases). This CDR3 spans 19 amino acids. The V and J ends lost 4 bases and 4 bases respectively, with 27 bases between them. Germline CDR1 is SGHAT and CDR2 is FQDESV (reference sequence). The CDR3 loop is CASSSGRGSVGARADTQYF. The CDR3 DNA is TGTGCCAGCAGCTCTGGGAGAGGCTCTGTTGGAGCCCGCGCAGATACGCAGTATTTT. Looking up the rest from reference TRBV11-1 and TRBJ2-3 gives the full variable domain: EAEVAQSPRYKITEKSQAVAFWCDPISGHATLYWYRQILGQGPELLVQFQDESVVDDSQLPKDRFSAERLKGVDSTLKIQPAELGDSAMYLCASSSGRGSVGARADTQYFGPGTRLTVL.

Comments on this clonotype: A junction end diverges from the germline sequence, so it may reflect a read error. The chain has TRBV5-8 and TRBJ2-1; unclear D gene. The CDR3 extends over 13 amino acids. Germline values: CDR1 SGHTS, CDR2 YDEGEE. CDR3 DNA sequence: TGTGCCAGCAGCTTGGCCATGAGCTATGAGCGGTTCTTC. This sequence encodes CASSLAMSYERFF.

Regarding this clonotype: It is likely a read error, because the conserved phenylalanine at the end of the CDR3 is missing. The chain has TRBV5-5 and TRBJ1-5, with D perhaps matching TRBD1 (6 bases). CDR3 length: 14 residues. The germline gives CDR1 SGHKS, CDR2 YYEKEE (reference sequence). The CDR3 DNA is TGTGCCAACAGCAGCGGGGGGGCAGGTCAGCCCCAGCATATT. Translated: CANSSGGAGQPQHI.